This T cell receptor beta chain is from a study of blood T cell repertoires in COVID-19. Across the study: Donors in the United States, Italy and Spain gave samples during acute or convalescent COVID-19.

CDR3 size: 13 residues. Trimming stripped 0 bases from V and 4 bases from J, with 6 bases between. Per the germline V gene, CDR1 is SGHDN and CDR2 is FVKESK. Per the original methods: For nucleated cells, counts were estimated from reference gene primer amplification. Some clones are missing from TCRdb's copy, which holds only in-frame ones; the method was immunoSEQ multiplex PCR. V, J and clone size are taken as reported in that table, and D and trimming were inferred from the DNA itself. This table holds 320,000 or so clones, roughly 85% found once. This TCR was sampled from a woman aged 25-40 years who had been exposed to COVID-19. V gene TRBV14 combines with J gene TRBJ1-2; D call uncertain. The specimen was PBMCs or T cells enriched from blood (not recorded which). DNA of the CDR3: TGTGCCAGCAGCCAAGACCCGGTCTATGGCTACACCTTC. It is translated as CASSQDPVYGYTF.